Detailed here is one T cell receptor beta chain. This record comes from a study of blood T cell repertoires in COVID-19. Study context: The origin of the acute and convalescent COVID-19 samples was the United States, Italy and Spain. T cells, B-cell-depleted T cells, or PBMCs supplied cDNA or gDNA.

Using immunoSEQ multiplex PCR, the repertoire was profiled, and TCRdb retains in-frame clones only, with some absent. The sample shows about 170,000 clones, 80% to 90% of them seen only once. In germline, CDR1 is SQVTM, CDR2 ANQGSEA. The germline V and J ends were trimmed by 5 bases and 5 bases, with 4 bases remaining between them. CDR3 length: 10 residues. The chain recombines TRBV29-1 with TRBJ2-1; D is unclear. Sequenced sample: peripheral blood. This sequence originates from a man aged 35-49 years who had recovered from COVID-19. The CDR3 protein is CSVSNNEQFF. DNA for the CDR3: TGCAGCGTTTCTAACAATGAGCAGTTCTTC.